This T cell receptor beta chain is from a study of T cell responses to AZD1222 COVID-19 vaccine. Across the whole study: Pooled in the analysis were second doses at about 4 or about 12 weeks. Regarding the study as a whole: Reports indicate that nearly half of spike-specific TCRs are directed at unmutated variant regions.

To note about this clone: Its antigen is still unknown.

V dropped 2 bases and J dropped 5 bases, with 10 bases sitting between them. The CDR3 loop spans 15 amino acids. Germline lookup yields CDR1 MNHNY and CDR2 SVGAGI (reference sequence). Measured with immunoSEQ multiplex PCR; TCRdb has only the in-frame clones, and not every one. The sample contains about 120,000 clones, roughly nine tenths of which appear only once. The sequence was collected from an adult in good health. This rearrangement joins TRBV6-6 to TRBJ1-6, with D uncertain. The source material was peripheral blood, sampled on day 0 of AZD1222 vaccination. The CDR3 bases are TGTGCCAGCAGTTACGTGGGCTCAAATAATTCACCCCTCCACTTT. Its translation is CASSYVGSNNSPLHF.